The clone carrying this T cell receptor (beta chain) has more than one count but fewer than ten. Its antigen remains unknown. The germline CDR1 and CDR2 sequences are SGHAT and FQNNGV. The length of the CDR3 is 16 residues. The V segment lost 3 bases and the J segment 5 bases; nucleotides outside the gene matches: 8. The data belong to a study of T-cell reconstitution after alpha-beta-depleted transplantation in children. General observations from the study: After one year, T-cell counts and TCRbeta diversity mostly came from new T cells. Day-60 TCRbeta diversity that was high in some patients was derived from surviving recipient T cells and thymic progenitors. Reportedly, alpha-beta T cells present about two months post-transplant originated from several hundred expanded clones of graft origin.

Unique molecular identifiers were used in preparing the TCRbeta library. TCRdb recomputed calls from the PCR reads with MiXCR, one row per CDR3 protein. The data contain about 300,000 distinct CDR3 sequences, roughly 7.8% of them singletons. This specimen was peripheral blood, taken 360 days after TCRalphabeta/CD19-depleted stem cell transplant. The sequence was obtained from a female patient aged 2-10 years who had a stem cell transplant for Fanconi anemia, so the T cells may come from the graft donor. The chain couples TRBV11-2 to TRBJ2-5; 11 nucleotides agree with TRBD1. CDR3: CASSLYGTGGMETQYF. DNA of the CDR3: TGTGCCAGCAGCTTGTATGGGACAGGGGGTATGGAGACCCAGTACTTC. The entire variable domain, with the rest obtained from reference TRBV11-2 and TRBJ2-5, is as follows: EAGVAQSPRYKIIEKRQSVAFWCNPISGHATLYWYQQILGQGPKLLIQFQNNGVVDDSQLPKDRFSAERLKGVDSTLKIQPAKLEDSAVYLCASSLYGTGGMETQYFGPGTRLLVL.